The 22 T cell receptor beta chains given below trace back to one sample, sequenced in a study of blood T cell repertoires in COVID-19. The data were produced by immunoSEQ multiplex PCR, yet TCRdb's version contains in-frame clones alone and is incomplete. The top ten hold around 8.4% of the sample, which has about 140,000 clones, around 83% seen once. The sequenced sample consisted of peripheral blood. All receptors derive from a woman in her sixties with acute or convalescent COVID-19.

V gene TRBV7-9 combines with J gene TRBJ1-6, with D perhaps matching TRBD1 (6 bases). Looked up from germline, CDR1 is SEHNR and CDR2 is FQNEAQ (reference sequence). The CDR3 contains 14 residues. V was shortened by 3 bases and J by 4 bases, with 7 bases between the two germline ends. The CDR3 protein is CASSFGTYNSPLHF. CDR3 in DNA: TGTGCCAGCAGCTTCGGGACATATAATTCACCCCTCCACTTT.

V and J are TRBV11-3 and TRBJ2-3; TRBD2 agrees at 7 bases. The trim removed 4 bases at V and 6 bases at J, leaving 10 bases unmatched. This CDR3 has 15 residues. Germline V gives CDR1 SGHNT, CDR2 YENEEA. CDR3 DNA sequence: TGTGCCAGCAGCTCCAGCGGGGTGGTTCGGGATACGCAGTATTTT. This codes for CASSSSGVVRDTQYF.

The J gene is TRBJ1-1, the V gene TRBV27; 7 bases are a match to TRBD1. The germline gives CDR1 MNHEY, CDR2 SMNVEV (reference sequence). The length of the CDR3 is 20 residues. CDR3 loop: CAGPLGTETPLGGPNTEAFF. Here the CDR3 DNA reads TGTGCTGGACCCCTCGGGACAGAGACTCCTTTAGGGGGCCCAAACACTGAAGCTTTCTTT.

In its sample, this clone was seen a few times. Other DNA sequences in this sample translate to the same CDR3. The CDR3 is CASSRGLNQPQHF. CDR3 sequence (DNA): TGTGCCAGCTCGAGAGGGCTCAATCAGCCCCAGCATTTT. This chain connects TRBV18 to TRBJ1-5; no firm D call. This CDR3 has 13 residues. Trimming pared 6 bases from V and 3 bases from J, leaving 9 bases between. Germline lookup yields CDR1 KGHSH and CDR2 LQKENI.

The rearrangement joins TRBV4-3 to TRBJ2-1; TRBD2 matches 14 bases. Per the germline V gene, CDR1 is LGHNA and CDR2 is YSLEER. This CDR3 has 18 amino acids. J lost 9 bases, V lost 1 base, and 11 bases had no gene match. The CDR3: CASSQVSLTSGGGSEQFF. In DNA, the CDR3 is TGCGCCAGCAGCCAAGTCTCCTTGACTAGCGGGGGGGGCAGTGAGCAGTTCTTC.

With regard to this clone: Other DNA sequences of this sample code for an identical CDR3. The chain combines TRBV27 with TRBJ1-2, with 8 positions matching TRBD1. This CDR3 has 13 residues. The V segment lost 2 bases and the J segment 7 bases; nucleotides outside the gene matches: 3. CDR1 is MNHEY and CDR2 is SMNVEV in the germline V gene (reference sequence). In DNA, the CDR3 is TGTGCCAGCAGTTTACAGGGGGCGGGTGGCTACACCTTC. This translates into CASSLQGAGGYTF.

The chain combines TRBV2 with TRBJ1-6; maybe TRBD1 (6 bases). Germline CDR1 and CDR2: SNHLY and FYNNEI. This CDR3 spans 14 amino acids. The V and J ends lost 9 bases and 7 bases respectively, with 16 bases between them. In DNA form, the CDR3 reads TGTGCCAGTTACGGGGCGAGGGGGAATTCACCCCTCCACTTT. Translating it yields CASYGARGNSPLHF.

The genes are TRBV2 and TRBJ1-1; the D gene is possibly TRBD1 (5 bases). Between the trimmed V and J ends, which lost 5 bases and 0 bases, there was a span of 7 bases. This CDR3 contains 13 residues. The germline CDR1 and CDR2 sequences are SNHLY and FYNNEI. In DNA, the CDR3 is TGTGCCAGCAGTAGGGGAATGAACACTGAAGCTTTCTTT. Protein: CASSRGMNTEAFF.

The CDR3 protein is CASSFLDSPNSPLHF. The CDR3 DNA reads as TGTGCCAGCAGTTTCCTGGACAGTCCTAATTCACCCCTCCACTTT. V gene TRBV27 combines with J gene TRBJ1-6, with D perhaps matching TRBD1 (6 bases). This CDR3 region has 15 residues. Trimming pared 3 bases from V and 6 bases from J, leaving 12 bases between. CDR1 is MNHEY and CDR2 is SMNVEV in the germline V gene (reference sequence).

This rearrangement joins TRBV28 to TRBJ2-7; 7 bases align to TRBD1. Germline V lookup: CDR1 MDHEN, CDR2 SYDVKM. The CDR3 loop spans 13 amino acids. Germline trimming cut 3 bases from V and 6 bases from J; bases unmatched to any gene: 5. The CDR3 region is CASSFRGPGEQYF. For the CDR3, the DNA is TGTGCCAGCAGTTTTAGGGGGCCCGGCGAGCAGTACTTC.

J is TRBJ1-2 and V is TRBV13; D possibly corresponds to TRBD1 (5 bases). Trimming took off 0 bases at V and 2 bases at J, with 10 bases between the two ends. The germline V gene has CDR1 PRHDT and CDR2 FYEKMQ (reference sequence). The CDR3 runs 15 residues. The CDR3 DNA follows: TGTGCCAGCAGCTTAGGCCAGGGCATCAACTATGGCTACACCTTC. It codes for CASSLGQGINYGYTF.

This chain joins TRBV15 and TRBJ1-5, with D possibly being TRBD1 (5 bases). Germline V gene data show CDR1 as LNHNV and CDR2 as YYDKDF (reference sequence). Trimming cost V 0 bases and J 2 bases, with 14 bases left between them. CDR3 length: 17 residues. Here the CDR3 DNA reads TGTGCCACCAGCAGAGATCGGGGGGTAGACGGCAATCAGCCCCAGCATTTT. It codes for CATSRDRGVDGNQPQHF.

The chain is built from TRBV7-8 and TRBJ2-7; tentative D call: TRBD1 (5 bases). CDR1 and CDR2 from the germline V gene are SGHVS and FQNEAQ. CDR3 length: 14 amino acids. The germline V and J ends were trimmed by 3 bases and 3 bases, with 12 bases remaining between them. DNA for the CDR3: TGTGCCAGCAGCTTTCAAGGGGCCGGCTACGAGCAGTACTTC. Protein sequence: CASSFQGAGYEQYF.

In nucleotides, the CDR3 is TGTGCCAGTAGTATCTCTTTACGAGGTAATGAGCAGTTCTTC. Translation: CASSISLRGNEQFF. The V and J genes are TRBV19 and TRBJ2-1; D remains unclear. Germline values: CDR1 LNHDA, CDR2 SQIVND (reference sequence). This CDR3 comprises 14 residues. The germline V and J ends were trimmed by 3 bases and 7 bases, with 13 bases remaining between them.

J is TRBJ2-1 and V is TRBV9, with 9 bases identical to TRBD2. The CDR3 length is 16 residues. The V and J ends lost 3 bases and 8 bases, in that order; junction bases with no gene match: 12. Germline CDR1 SGDLS, CDR2 YYNGEE. CDR3 in DNA: TGTGCCAGCAGCGGCCCCGGGGCGGGGGGGATAGATGAGCAGTTCTTC. This sequence encodes CASSGPGAGGIDEQFF.

V usage is TRBV19 and J usage is TRBJ1-1; 8 bases agree with TRBD1. The CDR3 contains 14 residues. The junction had 11 bases not matched to a gene; V was cut back by 7 bases and J by 7 bases. CDR1 LNHDA and CDR2 SQIVND come from the germline V gene (reference sequence). The DNA for the CDR3 is TGTGCCAGTAACCCCCAGGGGGCGCAGGGTGAAGCTTTCTTT. The encoded protein is CASNPQGAQGEAFF.

The CDR3 is CASSADRASTDTQYF. CDR3 nucleotide sequence: TGTGCCAGCAGCGCGGATCGAGCTAGCACAGATACGCAGTATTTT. The V gene is TRBV11-2, the J gene TRBJ2-3; D not certain. The CDR3 has 15 amino acids. CDR1 SGHAT and CDR2 FQNNGV come from the germline V gene. V was pared by 5 bases and J by 0 bases, with 12 bases between.

CDR3 nucleotide sequence: TGCGCCAGCAGCTTCACCGGGACTAGCGGTACCCCTAGCACAGATACGCAGTATTTT. Encoded protein: CASSFTGTSGTPSTDTQYF. J is TRBJ2-3 and V is TRBV5-1, with 11 bases identical to TRBD2. CDR1 is SGHRS, CDR2 YFSETQ, per germline. The CDR3 spans 19 residues. V dropped 2 bases and J dropped 0; count of bases not matched to a gene: 11.

The chain is built from TRBV19 and TRBJ1-6; D perhaps matches TRBD1 (6 bases). Trimming cost V 4 bases and J 7 bases, with 11 bases left between them. The CDR3 totals 14 residues. CDR1 and CDR2 from the germline V gene are LNHDA and SQIVND (reference sequence). The DNA of the CDR3 is TGTGCCAGTAGTACAACAGGGAACAATTCACCCCTCCACTTT. It yields the protein CASSTTGNNSPLHF.

The chain couples TRBV10-2 to TRBJ1-2; 8 nucleotides match TRBD1. In germline, CDR1 is WSHSY, CDR2 SAAADI. V lost 4 bases, J lost 2 bases, and 6 bases stayed unmatched. This CDR3 has 15 residues. DNA of the CDR3: TGCGCCAGCAGTGCCTCCTGGACAGGGAACTATGGCTACACCTTC. Translated, it gives CASSASWTGNYGYTF.

The table lists this clone with a count of one. This chain uses TRBV7-8 with TRBJ2-5; D is perhaps TRBD2 (5 bases). The CDR3 totals 14 residues. Germline V gene lookup returns CDR1 SGHVS and CDR2 FQNEAQ. V was shortened by 1 base and J by 4 bases, with 10 bases between the two germline ends. The CDR3 region has the DNA TGTGCCAGCAGCTTAGGAGGGTGGGGAGAGACCCAGTACTTC. This encodes CASSLGGWGETQYF. Based on the CDR3 plus reference TRBV7-8 and TRBJ2-5, the full variable domain is GAGVSQSPRYKVAKRGQDVALRCDPISGHVSLFWYQQALGQGPEFLTYFQNEAQLDKSGLPSDRFFAERPEGSVSTLKIQRTQQEDSAVYLCASSLGGWGETQYFGPGTRLLVL.

The chain has TRBV4-2 and TRBJ2-7; D gene unclear. The CDR3 is made up of 12 amino acids. The germline gives CDR1 LGHNA, CDR2 YNFKEQ. V was pared by 1 base and J by 2 bases, with 3 bases between. CDR3 DNA: TGTGCCAGCAGCCAAGGCGCCTACGAGCAGTACTTC. The encoded protein is CASSQGAYEQYF.